The present TCR beta chain was sequenced within a study of CD8+CD57+ T cells in acquired aplastic anemia. About the research overall: Quantities of DNA derived from sorted CD4+ and CD8+ cells averaged roughly 3.4 ug. Study-level points and caveats: About 29 shared CD8+ CDR3s appeared highly expressed within patients' immunodominant clones. CD8+ Simpson's diversity in patients was not significantly different from that in controls.

A few counts support this clonotype. Its specificity is not known. The CDR3 consists of 14 residues. Germline V gene sequence: CDR1 SNHLY, CDR2 FYNNEI. V lost 7 bases, J lost 4 bases, and 5 bases stayed unmatched. TCR beta VDJ and CDR3 profiles were obtained from a genomic DNA template. Using its own MiXCR run on the reads, TCRdb lists one record per CDR3 protein. The profile covers roughly 130,000 distinct CDR3 sequences, with around 46% appearing a single time and 2.5% taken by the ten largest. This clonotype was sampled from a human donor in good health, serving as a control. The source material was sorted CD4+, CD8+, or CD8+CD57+ T cells (not recorded which) from PBMCs. The J gene is TRBJ2-5, the V gene TRBV2, with TRBD1 matching over 11 bases. CDR3 residues: CASIRGQGAETQYF. DNA for the CDR3: TGTGCCAGCATCCGTGGACAGGGGGCAGAGACCCAGTACTTC.